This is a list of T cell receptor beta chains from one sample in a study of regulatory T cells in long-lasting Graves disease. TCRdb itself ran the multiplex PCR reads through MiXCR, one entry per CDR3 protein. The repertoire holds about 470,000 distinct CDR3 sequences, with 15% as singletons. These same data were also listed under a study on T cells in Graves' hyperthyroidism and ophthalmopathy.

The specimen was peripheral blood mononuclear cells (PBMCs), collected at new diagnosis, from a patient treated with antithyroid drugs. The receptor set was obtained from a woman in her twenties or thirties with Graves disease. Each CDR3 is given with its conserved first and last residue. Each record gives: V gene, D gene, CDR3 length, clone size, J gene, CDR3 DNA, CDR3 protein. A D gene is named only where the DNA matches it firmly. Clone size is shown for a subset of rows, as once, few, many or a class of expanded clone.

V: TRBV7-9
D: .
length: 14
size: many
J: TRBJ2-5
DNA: TGTGCCAGCAGCTTAGGTACAGGGAAGGGGACCCAGTACTTC
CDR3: CASSLGTGKGTQYF

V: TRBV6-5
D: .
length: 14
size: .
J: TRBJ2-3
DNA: TGTGCCAGCAGTTCGCGGGTTAGCACAGATACGCAGTATTTT
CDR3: CASSSRVSTDTQYF

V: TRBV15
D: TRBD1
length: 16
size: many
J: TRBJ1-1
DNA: TGTGCCACCAGCAGAGCAACCGGGACAGGGGGGACTGAAGCTTTCTTT
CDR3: CATSRATGTGGTEAFF

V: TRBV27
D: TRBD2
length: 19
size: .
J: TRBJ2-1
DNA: TGTGCCAGCAGCCTAACCCCCTTAGGACTAGCGGATACTTACAATGAGCAGTTCTTC
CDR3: CASSLTPLGLADTYNEQFF

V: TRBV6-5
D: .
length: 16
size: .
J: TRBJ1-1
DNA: TGTGCCAGCAGTTCTCCGGGACACAACACGAACACTGAAGCTTTCTTT
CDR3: CASSSPGHNTNTEAFF

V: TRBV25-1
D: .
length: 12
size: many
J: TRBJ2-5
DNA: TGTGCCAGCAGCAAAAGGCAAGAGACCCAGTACTTC
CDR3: CASSKRQETQYF

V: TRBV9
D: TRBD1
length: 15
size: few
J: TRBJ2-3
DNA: TGTGCCAGCAGCGTGGGGAACAGGGGGCAGGATACGCAGTATTTT
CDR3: CASSVGNRGQDTQYF

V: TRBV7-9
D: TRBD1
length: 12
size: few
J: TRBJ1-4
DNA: TGTGCCAGCAGCACCGGGACAGCGAAACTGTTTTTT
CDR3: CASSTGTAKLFF

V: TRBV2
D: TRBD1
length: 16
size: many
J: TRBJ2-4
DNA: TGTGCCAGCACCACACGAGGGGGCATAGCCAAAAACATTCAGTACTTC
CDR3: CASTTRGGIAKNIQYF

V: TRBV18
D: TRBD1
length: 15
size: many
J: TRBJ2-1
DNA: TGTGCCAGCTCAACGGGACAGGGGGGTTACAATGAGCAGTTCTTC
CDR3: CASSTGQGGYNEQFF

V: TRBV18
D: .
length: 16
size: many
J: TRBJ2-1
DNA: TGTGCCAGCTCACCACCGGTCAGACTAGTCTACAATGAGCAGTTCTTC
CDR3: CASSPPVRLVYNEQFF

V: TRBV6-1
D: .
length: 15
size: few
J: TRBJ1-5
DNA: TGTGCCAGCAGCCCCCGGGTGAGGAGCAATCAGCCCCAGCATTTT
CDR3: CASSPRVRSNQPQHF

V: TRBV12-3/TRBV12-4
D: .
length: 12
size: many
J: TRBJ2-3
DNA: TGTGCCAGCGAGGGGGGCGGTGATACGCAGTATTTT
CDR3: CASEGGGDTQYF

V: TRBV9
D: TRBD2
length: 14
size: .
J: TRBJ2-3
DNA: TGTGCCAGCAGCTTTTGGGACTACACAGATACGCAGTATTTT
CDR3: CASSFWDYTDTQYF

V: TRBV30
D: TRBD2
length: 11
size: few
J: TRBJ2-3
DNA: TGTGCCTGGGGCGGGGGGGGTCCGCAGTATTTT
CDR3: CAWGGGGPQYF

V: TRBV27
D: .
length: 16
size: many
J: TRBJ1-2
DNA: TGTGCCAGCAGTCCTGGGGCCGGGACAACTTATTATGGCTACACCTTC
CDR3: CASSPGAGTTYYGYTF

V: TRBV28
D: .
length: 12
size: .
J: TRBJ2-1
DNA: TGTGCCAGCAACGAACAGGGAAGGCTGGAGTTCTTC
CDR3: CASNEQGRLEFF

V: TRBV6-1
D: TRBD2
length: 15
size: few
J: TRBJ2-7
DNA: TGTGCCAGCAGACCCAGGACTAGCGGGAGACACGAGCAGTACTTC
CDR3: CASRPRTSGRHEQYF

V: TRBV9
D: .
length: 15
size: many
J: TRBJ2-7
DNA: TGTGCCAGCAGCGAAACCCCGACCGTCTCCTACGAGCAGTACTTC
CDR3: CASSETPTVSYEQYF

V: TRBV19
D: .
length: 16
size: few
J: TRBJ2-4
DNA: TGTGCCAGTAGTGTCCAAGGCAGTCTAGCCAAAAACATTCAGTACTTC
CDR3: CASSVQGSLAKNIQYF

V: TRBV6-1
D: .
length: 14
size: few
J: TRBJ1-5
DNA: TGTGCCAGCAGTCCGGATGATATCAATCAGCCCCAGCATTTT
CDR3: CASSPDDINQPQHF

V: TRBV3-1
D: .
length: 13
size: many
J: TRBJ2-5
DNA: TGTGCCAGCAGTCCGTCGGGGGGCGGGGTCCAGTACTTC
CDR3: CASSPSGGGVQYF

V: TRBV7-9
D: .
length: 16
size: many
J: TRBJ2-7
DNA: TGTGCCAGCAGCTTTCCAACTAGCTCTAGCTCCTACGAGCAGTACTTC
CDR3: CASSFPTSSSSYEQYF

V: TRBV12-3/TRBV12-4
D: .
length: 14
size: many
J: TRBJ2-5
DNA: TGTGCCAGCAGTGTCCTGGCGACTCAAGAGACCCAGTACTTC
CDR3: CASSVLATQETQYF

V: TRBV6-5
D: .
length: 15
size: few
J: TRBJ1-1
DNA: TGTGCCAGCAGTTACGGGGGGCTTTGGGACACTGAAGCTTTCTTT
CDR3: CASSYGGLWDTEAFF

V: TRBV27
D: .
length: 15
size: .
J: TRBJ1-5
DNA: TGTGCCAGCAGTGAAGGGGTTGACGGCAATCAGCCCCAGCATTTT
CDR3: CASSEGVDGNQPQHF

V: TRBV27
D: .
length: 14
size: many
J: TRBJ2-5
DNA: TGTGCCAGCAGTTTAACCCTCGCGGTGGGGACCCAGTACTTC
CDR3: CASSLTLAVGTQYF

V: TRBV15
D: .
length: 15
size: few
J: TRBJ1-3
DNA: TGTGCCACCAGCAGAGATCGGGCAGTAGGGGATACCATATATTTT
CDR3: CATSRDRAVGDTIYF

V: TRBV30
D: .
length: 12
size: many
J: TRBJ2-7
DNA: TGTGCTTACCGGGACATCTCCTACGAGCAGTACTTC
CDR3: CAYRDISYEQYF

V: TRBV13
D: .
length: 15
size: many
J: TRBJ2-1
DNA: TGTGCCAGCAGCCCTTTTCACGGTTCCTCCAATGAGCAGTTCTTC
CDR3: CASSPFHGSSNEQFF

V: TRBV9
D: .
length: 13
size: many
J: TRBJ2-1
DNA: TGTGCCAGCCAAAGCGGAGACTACAATGAGCAGTTCTTC
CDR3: CASQSGDYNEQFF

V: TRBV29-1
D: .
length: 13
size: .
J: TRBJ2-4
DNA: TGCAGCGTGACAGTGAGGTTACTCTCTATTCAGTACTTC
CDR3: CSVTVRLLSIQYF

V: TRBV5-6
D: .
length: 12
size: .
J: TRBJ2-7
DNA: TGTGCCAGCAGCACCGGAAGCTCCGAGCAGTACTTC
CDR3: CASSTGSSEQYF

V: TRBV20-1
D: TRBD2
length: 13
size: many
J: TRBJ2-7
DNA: TGCAGTGCTAGCCGCGACTCGGGAGGGGAGCAGTACTTC
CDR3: CSASRDSGGEQYF

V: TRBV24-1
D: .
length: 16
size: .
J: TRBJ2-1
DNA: TGTGCCACCAGTGATTTGCTACCTGGCTCCTACAATGAGCAGTTCTTC
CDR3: CATSDLLPGSYNEQFF

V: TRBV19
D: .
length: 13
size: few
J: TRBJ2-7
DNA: TGTGCCAGTGCTGCCAGGGGTTCCTACGAGCAGTACTTC
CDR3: CASAARGSYEQYF

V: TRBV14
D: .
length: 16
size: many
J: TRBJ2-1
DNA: TGTGCCAGCAGCCAAGGGACTGTTAGCTCCTACAATGAGCAGTTCTTC
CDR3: CASSQGTVSSYNEQFF

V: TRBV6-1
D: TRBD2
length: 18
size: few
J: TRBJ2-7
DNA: TGCGCCAGCAGGGGAAATAGCCTTACTAGCGGAACCACCTACGAGCAGTACTTC
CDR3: CASRGNSLTSGTTYEQYF

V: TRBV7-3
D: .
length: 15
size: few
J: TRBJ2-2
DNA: TGTGCCAGTTGCCTCAACCCCGGCGTGAGAGGGGAGCTGTTTTTT
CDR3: CASCLNPGVRGELFF

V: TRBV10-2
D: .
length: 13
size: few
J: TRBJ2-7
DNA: TGCGCCAGCAGGCTTCGCCCCACCTACGAGCAGTACTTC
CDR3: CASRLRPTYEQYF

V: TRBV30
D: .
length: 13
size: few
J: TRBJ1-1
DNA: TGTGCCTGGAGTATCACACTGAACACTGAAGCTTTCTTT
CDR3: CAWSITLNTEAFF

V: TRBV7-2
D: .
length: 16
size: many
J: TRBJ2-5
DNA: TGTGCCAGCAGCTTATTCCGGGGTCCCTCCCGGGAGACCCAGTACTTC
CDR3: CASSLFRGPSRETQYF

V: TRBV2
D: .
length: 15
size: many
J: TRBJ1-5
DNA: TGTGCCAGCGGCAGGGGAGGGGATAGCAATCAGCCCCAGCATTTT
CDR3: CASGRGGDSNQPQHF

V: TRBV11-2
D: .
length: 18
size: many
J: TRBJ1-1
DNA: TGTGCCAGCAGCTTTTACGGCTCGGGATCGCTGATGAACACTGAAGCTTTCTTT
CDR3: CASSFYGSGSLMNTEAFF

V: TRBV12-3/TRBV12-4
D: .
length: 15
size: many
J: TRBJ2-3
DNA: TGTGCCAGCAGACCAAGCGGCTCTAGCACAGATACGCAGTATTTT
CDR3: CASRPSGSSTDTQYF

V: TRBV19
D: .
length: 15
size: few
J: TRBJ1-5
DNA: TGTGCCAGTAGAGTCTCAGGGTTTTTTGACCAGCCCCAGCATTTT
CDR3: CASRVSGFFDQPQHF

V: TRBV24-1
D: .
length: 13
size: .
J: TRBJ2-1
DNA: TGTGCCACCAGTGATTTTTTAGCCCCGGAGCAGTTCTTC
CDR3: CATSDFLAPEQFF

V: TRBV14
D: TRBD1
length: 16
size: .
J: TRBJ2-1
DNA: TGTGCCAGCAGCATCCGGACAGGAAGGGGATACAATGAGCAGTTCTTC
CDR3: CASSIRTGRGYNEQFF

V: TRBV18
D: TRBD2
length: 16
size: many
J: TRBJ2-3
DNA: TGTGCCAGCTCACCCTTAGCGGGAGGTTACACAGATACGCAGTATTTT
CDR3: CASSPLAGGYTDTQYF

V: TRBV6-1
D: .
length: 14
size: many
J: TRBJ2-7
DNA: TGTGCCTCCCAGGACGGAGCGGGCTCCTACGAGCAGTACTTC
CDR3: CASQDGAGSYEQYF

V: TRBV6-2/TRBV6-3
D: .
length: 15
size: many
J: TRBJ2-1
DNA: TGTGCCAGCAGTTACGGTCTCAGCTCCTACAATGAGCAGTTCTTC
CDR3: CASSYGLSSYNEQFF

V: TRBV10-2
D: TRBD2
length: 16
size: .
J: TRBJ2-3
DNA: TGCGCCAGCAGACAAACGACTAGCGGATACGCAGATACGCAGTATTTT
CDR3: CASRQTTSGYADTQYF

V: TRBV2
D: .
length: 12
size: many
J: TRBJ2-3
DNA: TGTGCCAGCAGAGGCGGCCCTGATACGCAGTATTTT
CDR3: CASRGGPDTQYF

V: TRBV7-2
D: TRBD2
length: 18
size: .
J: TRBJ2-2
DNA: TGTGCCAACAGCCCACTAGGACTAGCGGGAGGCCCCGGCGGGGAGCTGTTTTTT
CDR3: CANSPLGLAGGPGGELFF